Each of the 22 T cell receptor beta chains below was sequenced from the same sample in a study of CD8 T cells in ankylosing spondylitis. Notes on the study in general: For ankylosing spondylitis blood, a TCR beta motif of several highly homologous variants appeared characteristic.

For these receptors, no antigen is known. TCRdb processed the 5' RACE reads anew with MiXCR; each CDR3 protein has one entry. The sample lists 750,000 to 850,000 distinct CDR3 sequences; about 11% were seen once. Sequencing was carried out using blood, either unsorted or a sorted T cell fraction (not recorded which). The receptors come from a male donor with ankylosing spondylitis.

In this sample, this clonotype turned up a few times. The V call is TRBV7-2, the J call TRBJ1-1; 8 bases line up with TRBD1. CDR3 length equals 16 residues. Germline CDR1 SGHTA, CDR2 FQGNSA. V lost 4 bases, J lost 3 bases, and 10 bases stayed unmatched. Written as DNA, the CDR3 is TGTGCCAGCAGCTCCCACAGGGGGATAGGGTACACTGAAGCTTTCTTT. It specifies CASSSHRGIGYTEAFF. Using reference TRBV7-2 and TRBJ1-1 for the parts outside the CDR3, the full variable domain is GAGVSQSPSNKVTEKGKDVELRCDPISGHTALYWYRQSLGQGLEFLIYFQGNSAPDKSGLPSDRFSAERTGGSVSTLTIQRTQQEDSAVYLCASSSHRGIGYTEAFFGQGTRLTVV.

The chain couples TRBV4-2 to TRBJ2-5, with 8 bases fitting TRBD2. The CDR3 is made up of 14 amino acids. V lost 2 bases and J lost 5; bases outside the gene matches: 4. The V gene's germline CDR1 is LGHNA and CDR2 YNFKEQ. CDR3 amino acids: CASSQNSGKETQYF. CDR3 sequence (DNA): TGTGCCAGCAGCCAAAATAGCGGGAAGGAGACCCAGTACTTC.

This clonotype occurred many times. V usage is TRBV20-1 and J usage is TRBJ2-3, with 7 bases matching TRBD2. This CDR3 has 13 amino acids. Trimming took 6 bases from V and 2 from J; bases not matched to a gene: 5. CDR1 is DFQATT, CDR2 SNEGSKA, per germline (reference sequence). CDR3 bases: TGCAGTGCAAGGACTAGTTCCACAGATACGCAGTATTTT. It translates to CSARTSSTDTQYF.

This clonotype was found a few times. The chain combines TRBV6-2 or TRBV6-3 with TRBJ2-7; possibly TRBD2 for D (5 bases). V lost 6 bases and J lost 1, with 13 bases in between. This CDR3 has 14 amino acids. Germline V gene data show CDR1 as MNHEY and CDR2 as SVGEGT. The CDR3, as DNA: TGTGCCAGCAGCTCTATGACGGGATCCTACGAGCAGTACTTC. As protein: CASSSMTGSYEQYF.

This clonotype came up a few times. This chain joins TRBV11-2 and TRBJ2-1, with 7 bases matching TRBD1. V lost 1 base and J lost 5; bases outside the gene matches: 8. Germline V lookup: CDR1 SGHAT, CDR2 FQNNGV. This CDR3 has 16 amino acids. The CDR3 loop is CASSLAGTERDNEQFF. The CDR3 nucleotides read TGTGCCAGCAGCTTAGCCGGGACAGAGAGGGACAATGAGCAGTTCTTC. The full variable domain, in which reference TRBV11-2 and TRBJ2-1 provide the parts outside the CDR3, is EAGVAQSPRYKIIEKRQSVAFWCNPISGHATLYWYQQILGQGPKLLIQFQNNGVVDDSQLPKDRFSAERLKGVDSTLKIQPAKLEDSAVYLCASSLAGTERDNEQFFGPGTRLTVL.

This clonotype was observed a handful of times. Here the CDR3 reads CSARVSGDSPLHF. CDR3 bases: TGCAGTGCTAGAGTGTCGGGCGATTCACCCCTCCACTTT. The rearrangement links TRBV20-1 to TRBJ1-6; no reliable D call. CDR1 and CDR2 from the germline V gene are DFQATT and SNEGSKA (reference sequence). This CDR3 is 13 amino acids long. V was pared by 1 base and J by 8 bases, with 9 bases between.

V and J are TRBV12-3 or TRBV12-4 and TRBJ2-1, with D tentatively TRBD1 or TRBD2 (7 bases each). The V end was cut by 4 bases, the J end by 0 bases, with 16 bases between. The CDR3 extends over 17 amino acids. This chain's CDR3 is CASSYGGTAPSYNEQFF. CDR3 DNA: TGTGCCAGCAGTTACGGGGGGACAGCCCCCTCCTACAATGAGCAGTTCTTC.

The chain is built from TRBV6-5 and TRBJ2-7, with D maybe TRBD1 (5 bases). V lost 4 bases and J 3 bases, leaving 13 bases between the germline ends. Germline-derived CDR1 and CDR2 are MNHEY and SVGAGI. The CDR3 runs to 14 residues. The CDR3 DNA reads TGTGCCAGCAGTTGGACACCATTTCTCTACGAGCAGTACTTC. Translating it yields CASSWTPFLYEQYF.

This clonotype was seen ten or more times. The V call is TRBV4-3, the J call TRBJ2-3, with 8 bases identical to TRBD1. Germline V CDR1 and CDR2: LGHNA, YSLEER. V lost 5 bases and J lost 3; bases outside the gene matches: 4. CDR3 length: 14 amino acids. The CDR3 coding sequence is TGCGCCAGCAGCGGACAGGGAAGGACAGATACGCAGTATTTT. This codes for CASSGQGRTDTQYF.

This clonotype was picked up many times. This chain uses TRBV6-1 with TRBJ1-4; 7 bases fit TRBD1. Unmatched junction bases numbered 5, after V lost 6 bases and J lost 4 bases. Per germline, CDR1 MNHNS and CDR2 SASEGT. The CDR3 extends over 14 amino acids. The CDR3 region is CASSRQGFNEKLFF. The CDR3 DNA reads TGTGCCAGCAGCAGACAGGGATTTAATGAAAAACTGTTTTTT.

This clonotype occurred a few times. The chain has TRBV6-5 and TRBJ2-5; TRBD1 is a possible D gene (6 bases). V was pared by 2 bases and J by 4 bases, with 14 bases between. Germline CDR1 is MNHEY and CDR2 is SVGAGI. The CDR3 consists of 15 residues. The CDR3 loop reads CASSYDPGATETQYF. CDR3 sequence (DNA): TGTGCCAGCAGTTACGATCCAGGGGCTACAGAGACCCAGTACTTC.

V and J are TRBV6-1 and TRBJ2-1; TRBD1 is a possible D gene (6 bases). This CDR3 contains 15 residues. Trimming pared 10 bases from V and 7 bases from J, leaving 23 bases between. Germline V gene data show CDR1 as MNHNS and CDR2 as SASEGT. CDR3 residues: CATGVTASSLNEQFF. CDR3 nucleotide sequence: TGTGCCACAGGGGTAACTGCCTCCAGTCTGAATGAGCAGTTCTTC.

This clonotype was picked up a small number of times. The rearrangement links TRBV20-1 to TRBJ1-1; no reliable D call. CDR1 and CDR2 from the germline V gene are DFQATT and SNEGSKA (reference sequence). Between the trimmed V and J ends, which lost 3 bases and 5 bases, there was a span of 10 bases. The CDR3 length is 12 residues. DNA of the CDR3: TGCAGTGCTAGTAAGGGTTGGACTGAAGCTTTCTTT. It is translated as CSASKGWTEAFF.

This clonotype was seen more than once but under ten times. J is TRBJ1-1 and V is TRBV20-1, with a possible D match to TRBD1 (5 bases). The ends were cut back, 4 bases at V and 3 bases at J, with 12 bases in the middle. The CDR3 is 13 amino acids. Looked up from germline, CDR1 is DFQATT and CDR2 is SNEGSKA (reference sequence). For the CDR3, the DNA is TGCAGTGCTACCCCCGACAGCTACACTGAAGCTTTCTTT. This codes for CSATPDSYTEAFF.

This rearrangement joins TRBV29-1 to TRBJ2-1, with D perhaps matching TRBD2 (6 bases). Trimming pared 0 bases from V and 1 base from J, leaving 13 bases between. Germline V gene lookup returns CDR1 SQVTM and CDR2 ANQGSEA. The CDR3 has 16 amino acids. The CDR3 region is CSVEDGAGSSYNEQFF. The CDR3 DNA follows: TGCAGCGTTGAAGATGGGGCGGGGTCTTCCTACAATGAGCAGTTCTTC.

This clonotype came up a few times. The J gene is TRBJ1-5, the V gene TRBV4-3; the match to TRBD1 covers 7 bases. Unmatched junction bases numbered 5, after V lost 0 bases and J lost 6 bases. Germline loops: CDR1 LGHNA, CDR2 YSLEER. CDR3 size: 15 residues. CDR3 sequence: CASSQDPAGGQPQHF. The CDR3, as DNA: TGCGCCAGCAGCCAAGATCCGGCAGGGGGTCAGCCCCAGCATTTT.

The chain joins TRBV10-1 to TRBJ2-2; D is ambiguous. This CDR3 comprises 12 residues. Per germline, CDR1 WNHNN and CDR2 SYGVQD (reference sequence). V was pared by 4 bases and J by 8 bases, with 8 bases between. The CDR3 sequence is CASSVRVGELFF. The CDR3 DNA is TGCGCCAGCAGTGTCCGTGTTGGGGAGCTGTTTTTT.

This clonotype was counted at least ten times. The rearrangement links TRBV27 to TRBJ2-2, with D possibly being TRBD1 (6 bases). Germline V lookup: CDR1 MNHEY, CDR2 SMNVEV (reference sequence). CDR3 size: 14 residues. Trimming took 3 bases from V and 7 from J, leaving 12 bases between them. In nucleotides, the CDR3 is TGTGCCAGCAGTTTGGTTCAGGGGATCGGGGAGCTGTTTTTT. As protein: CASSLVQGIGELFF.

The table lists this clonotype with a few counts. The chain recombines TRBV27 with TRBJ1-2; weak D call: TRBD1 (5 bases). The CDR3 totals 17 residues. Trimming pared 0 bases from V and 6 bases from J, leaving 20 bases between. Germline V CDR1 and CDR2: MNHEY, SMNVEV (reference sequence). The CDR3 DNA reads TGTGCCAGCAGTTTATCGGAATGGCAGGGCGGGGCGCATGGCTACACCTTC. This gives the protein CASSLSEWQGGAHGYTF.

V gene TRBV20-1 combines with J gene TRBJ2-7; 9 bases align to TRBD2. Germline CDR1 is DFQATT and CDR2 is SNEGSKA (reference sequence). The CDR3 sequence is 13 residues long. Trimming cost V 6 bases and J 1 base; bases outside gene matches: 4. CDR3: CSARLAASYEQYF. The DNA for the CDR3 is TGCAGTGCCCGACTAGCGGCATCCTACGAGCAGTACTTC.

This clonotype was seen a few times. This rearrangement joins TRBV5-1 to TRBJ2-1; D might be TRBD1 (6 bases). Germline-derived CDR1 and CDR2 are SGHRS and YFSETQ. The CDR3 extends over 14 amino acids. V was cut by 4 bases and J by 2 bases, with 10 bases left in between. The CDR3: CASSQTGPYNEQFF. The CDR3 bases are TGCGCCAGCAGCCAGACAGGCCCCTACAATGAGCAGTTCTTC.

This clonotype was found a few times. The chain joins TRBV20-1 to TRBJ2-1; TRBD2 matches at 11 bases. This CDR3 is built from 16 residues. Losses at the gene ends were 6 bases for V and 0 bases for J; bases not matched to a gene: 7. Germline-derived CDR1 and CDR2 are DFQATT and SNEGSKA (reference sequence). The CDR3: CSAQGLAESSYNEQFF. The DNA of the CDR3 is TGCAGTGCCCAGGGACTAGCGGAGAGCTCCTACAATGAGCAGTTCTTC.